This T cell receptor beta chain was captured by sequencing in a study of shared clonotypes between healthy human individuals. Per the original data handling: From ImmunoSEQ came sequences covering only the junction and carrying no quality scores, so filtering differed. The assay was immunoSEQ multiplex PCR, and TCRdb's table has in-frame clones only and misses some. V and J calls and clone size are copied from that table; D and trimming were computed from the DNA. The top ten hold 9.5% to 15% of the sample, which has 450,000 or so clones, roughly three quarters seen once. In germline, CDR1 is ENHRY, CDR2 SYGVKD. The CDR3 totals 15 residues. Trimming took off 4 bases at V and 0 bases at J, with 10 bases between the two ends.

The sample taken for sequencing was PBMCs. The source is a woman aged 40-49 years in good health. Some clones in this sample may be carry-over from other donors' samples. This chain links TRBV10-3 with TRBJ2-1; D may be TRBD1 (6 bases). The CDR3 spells CAISGNRVSYNEQFF. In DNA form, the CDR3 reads TGTGCCATCAGTGGAAACAGGGTCTCCTACAATGAGCAGTTCTTC.